These T cell receptor beta chains were read from a single sample in a study of PD-1 blockade in classical Hodgkin lymphoma. The protocol was immunoSEQ multiplex PCR, while the TCRdb copy is restricted to in-frame clones and leaves out a portion. The sample yields about 21,000 clones, over 60% seen once. The specimen was peripheral blood mononuclear cells (PBMCs), collected at baseline. Receptors were obtained from a human donor with classical Hodgkin lymphoma. Each CDR3 is given with its conserved first and last residue. D genes are given only for firm matches. Not all rows give a size; the values are once, few, many and, for expanded clones, a class.

CDR3 length: 15; J gene: TRBJ2-5; V gene: TRBV4-3; clone size: .; D gene: .; CDR3 DNA: TGCGCCAGCAGCCCCTCCGGGACTGGGCAAGAGACCCAGTACTTC; CDR3 protein: CASSPSGTGQETQYF
CDR3 length: 13; J gene: TRBJ1-2; V gene: TRBV19; clone size: .; D gene: .; CDR3 DNA: TGTGCCAGTAGTATAGGACAAAGCTATGGCTACACCTTC; CDR3 protein: CASSIGQSYGYTF
CDR3 length: 16; J gene: TRBJ2-7; V gene: TRBV28; clone size: .; D gene: .; CDR3 DNA: TGTGCCAGCAGTTCACTACTGGGGTTTTTCAGCCGGGAGCAGTACTTC; CDR3 protein: CASSSLLGFFSREQYF
CDR3 length: 15; J gene: TRBJ1-5; V gene: TRBV28; clone size: .; D gene: .; CDR3 DNA: TGTGCCAGCAGCTCCCCCCAGGGTCAGTATCAGCCCCAGCATTTT; CDR3 protein: CASSSPQGQYQPQHF
CDR3 length: 14; J gene: TRBJ1-2; V gene: TRBV27; clone size: .; D gene: .; CDR3 DNA: TGTGCCAGCAGTTTATCCTTGGGGAAGGGGGGCTACACCTTC; CDR3 protein: CASSLSLGKGGYTF
CDR3 length: 12; J gene: TRBJ2-5; V gene: TRBV7-3; clone size: .; D gene: .; CDR3 DNA: TGTGCCAGCAGCTTAGTCCCGGGGACCCAGTACTTC; CDR3 protein: CASSLVPGTQYF
CDR3 length: 15; J gene: TRBJ2-5; V gene: TRBV9; clone size: .; D gene: TRBD1; CDR3 DNA: TGTGCCAGCAGCGTAGGGGGACAGGGTAGAGAGACCCAGTACTTC; CDR3 protein: CASSVGGQGRETQYF
CDR3 length: 13; J gene: TRBJ2-3; V gene: TRBV9; clone size: .; D gene: .; CDR3 DNA: TGTGCCAGCAGCGTAGGCGACACTAATACGCAGTATTTT; CDR3 protein: CASSVGDTNTQYF
CDR3 length: 16; J gene: TRBJ1-6; V gene: TRBV27; clone size: .; D gene: .; CDR3 DNA: TGTGCCAGCAGTTTAAGGCGTGGGGAGGGACGTTCACCCCTCCACTTT; CDR3 protein: CASSLRRGEGRSPLHF
CDR3 length: 13; J gene: TRBJ2-7; V gene: TRBV30; clone size: few; D gene: .; CDR3 DNA: TGTGCCTGGAGTGTATCGGACTGGTACGAGCAGTACTTC; CDR3 protein: CAWSVSDWYEQYF
CDR3 length: 14; J gene: TRBJ1-5; V gene: TRBV30; clone size: .; D gene: .; CDR3 DNA: TGTGCCTGGAGTCAGGGTAACAGCAATCAGCCCCAGCATTTT; CDR3 protein: CAWSQGNSNQPQHF
CDR3 length: 16; J gene: TRBJ1-3; V gene: TRBV18; clone size: .; D gene: .; CDR3 DNA: TGTGCCAGCTCACCATGGTCTGAGAGCTCTGGAAACACCATATATTTT; CDR3 protein: CASSPWSESSGNTIYF
CDR3 length: 15; J gene: TRBJ2-5; V gene: TRBV28; clone size: .; D gene: .; CDR3 DNA: TGTGCCAGCAGTTGGGTTGGGAGAGATAAAGAGACCCAGTACTTC; CDR3 protein: CASSWVGRDKETQYF
CDR3 length: 17; J gene: TRBJ2-1; V gene: TRBV19; clone size: once; D gene: .; CDR3 DNA: TGTGCCAGTAGTATAGGGGGGTCAGGGGATGCCTACAATGAGCAGTTCTTC; CDR3 protein: CASSIGGSGDAYNEQFF